Below, 6 T cell receptor beta chains from the same sample are listed, as sequenced in a study of blood T cell repertoires in COVID-19. Profiling relied on immunoSEQ multiplex PCR, and the TCRdb table lists in-frame clones only, not all of them. Seen here are some 270,000 clones, more than 75% observed once, and the top ten hold approximately 8.2%. Material for sequencing was peripheral blood. The receptors were gathered from a man aged 35 to 55 with active or convalescent COVID-19.

This chain joins TRBV27 and TRBJ1-2; TRBD1 is a possible D gene (5 bases). In germline, CDR1 is MNHEY, CDR2 SMNVEV (reference sequence). The CDR3 extends over 15 amino acids. V was pared by 0 bases and J by 2 bases, with 10 bases between. The CDR3 nucleotides are TGTGCCAGCAGTTTATCAGAGGGGAGGAACTATGGCTACACCTTC. The encoded protein is CASSLSEGRNYGYTF.

CDR3 nucleotide sequence: TGTGCCAGCAGTTACCTCGCGACTAGCAGGAGTGTTACCTACGAGCAGTACTTC. Translated: CASSYLATSRSVTYEQYF. The rearrangement links TRBV6-2 or TRBV6-3 to TRBJ2-7; TRBD2 aligns across 7 bases. Germline loops: CDR1 MNHEY, CDR2 SVGEGT. J gave up 2 bases and V 2 bases, and 15 bases lay outside the gene matches. There are 18 residues in the CDR3.

This sequence joins TRBV27 and TRBJ2-2; 10 nucleotides agree with TRBD1. Trimming took 6 bases from V and 1 from J; bases not matched to a gene: 20. The germline V gene encodes CDR1 MNHEY and CDR2 SMNVEV (reference sequence). The CDR3 is 21 residues long. The CDR3 is CASSPRGAGQGSGVNTGELFF. The CDR3 DNA reads TGTGCCAGCAGCCCAAGGGGGGCGGGACAGGGGTCAGGAGTGAACACCGGGGAGCTGTTTTTT.

V is TRBV7-3 and J is TRBJ2-1; 10 positions match TRBD2. The CDR3 loop spans 21 amino acids. Germline V gene lookup returns CDR1 SGHTA and CDR2 FQGTGA. Unmatched junction bases numbered 23, after V lost 5 bases and J lost 4 bases. As DNA, the CDR3 is TGTGCCAGCAGCCCAAGGGCCCTAGCGGGAGACCCATCACGAGAATACAATGAGCAGTTCTTC. This codes for CASSPRALAGDPSREYNEQFF.

The sample holds one count of this clone. The rearrangement links TRBV30 to TRBJ1-2; tentative D call: TRBD1 (5 bases). Germline CDR1 and CDR2: GTSNPN and SVGIG (reference sequence). The CDR3 totals 12 residues. Trimming left V 3 bases short and J 6 bases short, with 11 bases between. The CDR3 sequence: CAWRDTGDGYTF. CDR3 in DNA: TGTGCCTGGAGGGACACGGGGGATGGCTACACCTTC.

The rearrangement joins TRBV7-9 to TRBJ2-3, with 7 nucleotides matching TRBD1. The CDR3 length is 16 residues. Looked up from germline, CDR1 is SEHNR and CDR2 is FQNEAQ (reference sequence). Trimming took 0 bases from V and 1 from J; bases not matched to a gene: 4. Written as DNA, the CDR3 is TGTGCCAGCAGCTTAGCGCGAGACAGGGGCACAGATACGCAGTATTTT. It yields the protein CASSLARDRGTDTQYF. Full variable domain (outside the CDR3, taken from reference TRBV7-9 and TRBJ2-3): DTGVSQNPRHKITKRGQNVTFRCDPISEHNRLYWYRQTLGQGPEFLTYFQNEAQLEKSRLLSDRFSAERPKGSFSTLEIQRTEQGDSAMYLCASSLARDRGTDTQYFGPGTRLTVL.